This T cell receptor (beta chain) was sequenced for a study of CD8 T cells in ankylosing spondylitis. TCRdb itself ran the 5' RACE reads through MiXCR, one entry per CDR3 protein. The table shows 700,000 or so distinct CDR3 sequences, with under 20% occurring only once. This clonotype occurred a few times. What it recognizes is unknown. General study findings and limits: For ankylosing spondylitis blood, a TCR beta motif of eight or nine highly homologous variants appeared characteristic.

Trimming at V came to 5 bases and at J to 7 bases, leaving 13 bases not matched to a gene. The CDR3 loop spans 16 amino acids. Sequenced: blood, either unsorted or a sorted T cell fraction (not recorded which). This receptor was taken from a male donor with ankylosing spondylitis. The J gene is TRBJ2-2, the V gene TRBV12-3 or TRBV12-4; 7 bases match TRBD1. CDR3 coding DNA: TGTGCCAGCAGTCTCGCCTTGGACAGGAGGAACGGGGAGCTGTTTTTT. Protein sequence: CASSLALDRRNGELFF.